This T cell receptor (beta chain) originates from a study of blood T cell repertoires in COVID-19. Produced via immunoSEQ multiplex PCR; TCRdb's table is partial and in-frame only. The table has around 450,000 clones, around 89% seen once. Looked up from germline, CDR1 is MNHEY and CDR2 is SMNVEV (reference sequence). The CDR3 totals 14 residues. The V and J ends lost 2 bases and 5 bases, in that order; junction bases with no gene match: 4. The rearrangement links TRBV27 to TRBJ2-7; TRBD1 agrees at 9 bases. The sequence was obtained from a young woman with acute or convalescent COVID-19. Sequenced: peripheral blood. DNA of the CDR3: TGTGCCAGCAGTTTAGGGGGGACAGGGAACGAGCAGTACTTC. Its translation is CASSLGGTGNEQYF.